The next 30 T cell receptor beta chains were all read from a single sample in a study of CD4 T cells in relation to SARS-CoV-2 and coronaviruses. These receptors have no known antigen. Before the COVID-19 pandemic, during about 2011-2019, CD4+ T cells were taken from unexposed donors. The cells were cultured for over eight days before CD4+ T cells were isolated. Produced via immunoSEQ multiplex PCR; TCRdb's table is partial and in-frame only. The sample has fewer than 25,000 clones, over 60% seen once. Material: CD4+ T cells from PBMCs, cultured in vitro. The receptors shown here come from a human donor in good health.

The chain combines TRBV30 with TRBJ1-5; possibly TRBD1 for D (5 bases). The germline CDR1 and CDR2 sequences are GTSNPN and SVGIG (reference sequence). This CDR3 contains 15 residues. V shed 5 bases and J shed 2 bases, with 16 bases lying between them. The CDR3 DNA sequence: TGTGCCTGGGGAGAGGGGAGGGCAGGCAATCAGCCCCAGCATTTT. Translated, it gives CAWGEGRAGNQPQHF.

This clone was recorded once. V is TRBV7-8 and J is TRBJ2-2, with D perhaps matching TRBD1 (5 bases). Trimming pared 5 bases from V and 4 bases from J, leaving 8 bases between. Germline CDR1 reads SGHVS; CDR2 reads FQNEAQ. This CDR3 spans 13 amino acids. CDR3: CASSRQPTGELFF. The CDR3 DNA sequence: TGTGCCAGCAGCAGACAGCCCACCGGGGAGCTGTTTTTT.

In regard to this clone: The sample carries other DNA sequences with the same CDR3. The J gene is TRBJ1-5, the V gene TRBV15, with D hard to call. Trimming cost V 0 bases and J 4 bases, with 1 base left between them. Germline V lookup: CDR1 LNHNV, CDR2 YYDKDF (reference sequence). This CDR3 has 12 residues. The CDR3 sequence: CATSRDNQPQHF. For the CDR3, the DNA is TGTGCCACCAGCAGAGATAATCAGCCCCAGCATTTT. Filled out from reference TRBV15 and TRBJ1-5, the complete variable domain reads DAMVIQNPRYQVTQFGKPVTLSCSQTLNHNVMYWYQQKSSQAPKLLFHYYDKDFNNEADTPDNFQSRRPNTSFCFLDIRSPGLGDTAMYLCATSRDNQPQHFGDGTRLSIL.

The gene calls are TRBV6-1 and TRBJ2-6; 7 bases map to TRBD1. This CDR3 contains 17 residues. Germline CDR1 MNHNS, CDR2 SASEGT. J was trimmed by 3 bases and V by 2 bases; bases with no gene match: 7. The CDR3 region has the DNA TGTGCCAGCAGTGAACAGCCAGGGGGATATGGGGCCAACGTCCTGACTTTC. The encoded protein is CASSEQPGGYGANVLTF.

The V gene is TRBV2, the J gene TRBJ2-1, with 10 positions matching TRBD1. J lost 7 bases, V lost 8 bases, and 11 bases had no gene match. The CDR3 totals 15 residues. Germline CDR1 and CDR2: SNHLY and FYNNEI. The CDR3 spells CASWGWDRGVNEQFF. The CDR3 DNA follows: TGTGCCAGCTGGGGTTGGGACAGGGGAGTAAATGAGCAGTTCTTC.

The chain combines TRBV19 with TRBJ1-4; D may be TRBD1 (5 bases). CDR3 length: 14 amino acids. V lost 5 bases and J lost 6, with 13 bases in between. Germline values: CDR1 LNHDA, CDR2 SQIVND (reference sequence). The CDR3 protein is CASSHSGEDEKLFF. The CDR3, as DNA: TGTGCCAGTAGTCATTCGGGGGAGGATGAAAAACTGTTTTTT.

The rearrangement uses TRBV19 and TRBJ1-1, with D unclear. Germline values: CDR1 LNHDA, CDR2 SQIVND (reference sequence). V was clipped by 5 bases and J by 1 base, with 8 bases between them. The CDR3 runs 13 residues. CDR3 amino acids: CASSWQENTEAFF. In DNA, the CDR3 is TGTGCCAGTAGTTGGCAGGAGAACACTGAAGCTTTCTTT.

The chain carries TRBV6-6 and TRBJ1-2; TRBD1 is a possible D gene (6 bases). Trimming removed 2 bases from V and 2 bases from J, with 9 bases in between. CDR1 and CDR2 from the germline V gene are MNHNY and SVGAGI (reference sequence). The CDR3 spans 14 residues. CDR3 sequence reads: CASSYRDRNYGYTF. The CDR3 coding sequence is TGTGCCAGCAGTTACCGAGACAGGAACTATGGCTACACCTTC.

This clone appeared a few times. The chain recombines TRBV19 with TRBJ2-4; 8 bases fit TRBD2. Germline V gene data show CDR1 as LNHDA and CDR2 as SQIVND (reference sequence). The ends lost 5 bases at V and 8 bases at J; junction bases unmatched: 11. This CDR3 is built from 15 residues. The CDR3 DNA reads TGTGCCAGTAGTTCCCCCGGGACTAGTGGTGACATTCAGTACTTC. Encoded protein: CASSSPGTSGDIQYF. Variable domain in full (rest from reference TRBV19 and TRBJ2-4): DGGITQSPKYLFRKEGQNVTLSCEQNLNHDAMYWYRQDPGQGLRLIYYSQIVNDFQKGDIAEGYSVSREKKESFPLTVTSAQKNPTAFYLCASSSPGTSGDIQYFGAGTRLSVL.

The chain recombines TRBV10-2 with TRBJ2-5; 8 bases line up with TRBD1. CDR3 length equals 16 residues. Per germline, CDR1 WSHSY and CDR2 SAAADI. Unmatched junction bases numbered 16, after V lost 9 bases and J lost 4 bases. The chain's CDR3 is CASLDSPQGAGETQYF. DNA of the CDR3: TGCGCCAGTCTAGACTCACCCCAGGGGGCTGGAGAGACCCAGTACTTC.

The count of this clone is one. The chain uses TRBV3-1 (or the pseudogene TRBV3-2) and TRBJ2-1, with 9 nucleotides matching TRBD2. CDR1 is LGHDT, CDR2 YNNKEL, per germline (reference sequence). This CDR3 region has 14 residues. V was clipped by 6 bases and J by 4 bases; unmatched bases: 4. The CDR3 protein is CASRPSGRYNEQFF. The CDR3, as DNA: TGTGCCAGCAGGCCCAGCGGGAGGTACAATGAGCAGTTCTTC.

The rearrangement uses TRBV7-9 and TRBJ2-5; either TRBD1 or TRBD2 may supply D (6 bases each). In germline, CDR1 is SEHNR, CDR2 FQNEAQ (reference sequence). V was pared by 5 bases and J by 5 bases, with 12 bases between. The CDR3 contains 13 residues. The CDR3 here is CASSRLGGETQYF. CDR3 nucleotides: TGTGCCAGCAGCCGACTAGGGGGGGAGACCCAGTACTTC.

This chain uses TRBV30 with TRBJ2-1; no clear D gene. The CDR3 is 12 amino acids. Trimming pared 2 bases from V and 9 bases from J, leaving 11 bases between. CDR1 is GTSNPN and CDR2 is SVGIG in the germline V gene (reference sequence). CDR3 protein: CAWSPHTGEQFF. The CDR3 region has the DNA TGTGCCTGGAGTCCCCACACGGGTGAGCAGTTCTTC.

In its sample, this clone was seen a few times. At the DNA level, this CDR3 is encoded by other sequences in the same sample as well. The rearrangement uses TRBV2 and TRBJ1-2, with 7 positions matching TRBD1. The CDR3 consists of 14 residues. The J segment lost 0 bases and the V segment lost 3 bases, leaving 1 base of the junction unmatched. CDR1 and CDR2 (germline): SNHLY, FYNNEI. CDR3 in amino acids: CASSDQGANYGYTF. CDR3 bases: TGTGCCAGCAGTGACCAGGGGGCTAACTATGGCTACACCTTC.

Written as DNA, the CDR3 is TGTGCCAGCAGCGGACGGGACGTCTACTCTGGGGCCAACGTCCTGACTTTC. Its protein is CASSGRDVYSGANVLTF. The chain has TRBV13 and TRBJ2-6; either TRBD1 or TRBD2 may supply D (5 bases each). There are 17 residues in the CDR3. Germline CDR1 reads PRHDT; CDR2 reads FYEKMQ (reference sequence). The V end was cut by 5 bases, the J end by 0 bases, with 14 bases between. Drawing the rest from reference TRBV13 and TRBJ2-6, the complete variable domain is AAGVIQSPRHLIKEKRETATLKCYPIPRHDTVYWYQQGPGQDPQFLISFYEKMQSDKGSIPDRFSAQQFSDYHSELNMSSLELGDSALYFCASSGRDVYSGANVLTFGAGSRLTVL.

The V call is TRBV7-3, the J call TRBJ2-5, with a weak D call TRBD1 (6 bases). The CDR3 has 13 residues. Germline V gives CDR1 SGHTA, CDR2 FQGTGA. Trimming removed 2 bases at V and 5 bases at J, with 9 bases between. CDR3 loop: CASSLGGLETQYF. The CDR3 DNA sequence: TGTGCCAGCAGCTTAGGGGGCCTCGAGACCCAGTACTTC.

The genes are TRBV18 and TRBJ2-7, with 10 positions matching TRBD2. This CDR3 has 15 residues. The junction had 5 bases not matched to a gene; V was cut back by 2 bases and J by 4 bases. Germline lookup yields CDR1 KGHSH and CDR2 LQKENI. The CDR3 DNA sequence: TGTGCCAGCTCACCAGGTAGCGGGAGGACATACGAGCAGTACTTC. This encodes CASSPGSGRTYEQYF.

The chain links TRBV23-1 to TRBJ2-1; 7 bases match TRBD1. TRBV23-1 is filed as an ORF, its function uncertain. This CDR3 comprises 16 residues. J lost 10 bases, V lost 0 bases, and 12 bases had no gene match. The CDR3 sequence is CASSQSESDWDSEQFF. In DNA, the CDR3 is TGCGCCAGCAGTCAATCGGAGTCAGACTGGGACAGCGAGCAGTTCTTC.

The CDR3 reads CASRLLTRNNEQFF. The CDR3 nucleotides read TGTGCCAGCAGACTTTTGACTAGAAACAATGAGCAGTTCTTC. The genes are TRBV6-5 and TRBJ2-1; a weak D match, TRBD2 (6 bases). V was shortened by 6 bases and J by 5 bases, with 14 bases between the two germline ends. Germline-derived CDR1 and CDR2 are MNHEY and SVGAGI. The CDR3 runs to 14 residues.

The rearrangement links TRBV25-1 to TRBJ1-4; possible D gene TRBD1, 6 bases. This CDR3 comprises 13 residues. CDR1 and CDR2 (germline): MGHDK, SYGVNS. V gave up 10 bases and J gave up 8 bases, with 17 bases separating them. CDR3 sequence (DNA): TGTGCCACAAGACAGGACATAGGGGAAAAACTGTTTTTT. Translating gives CATRQDIGEKLFF.

This chain joins TRBV11-3 and TRBJ2-1; TRBD2 matches 7 bases. CDR1 and CDR2 from the germline V gene are SGHNT and YENEEA. This CDR3 has 16 amino acids. V gave up 1 base and J gave up 5 bases; unmatched junction bases: 8. CDR3 residues: CASSLGFGGGNNEQFF. CDR3 DNA: TGTGCCAGCAGCTTAGGGTTTGGCGGGGGAAACAATGAGCAGTTCTTC.

This clone was seen a single time. V gene TRBV30 combines with J gene TRBJ1-1, with 9 bases matching TRBD1. The germline CDR1 and CDR2 sequences are GTSNPN and SVGIG (reference sequence). This CDR3 contains 15 residues. With 2 bases clipped from V and 0 bases from J, the junction kept 4 bases outside the gene matches. The CDR3 sequence is CAWSLRTGVNTEAFF. CDR3 coding DNA: TGTGCCTGGAGTCTCAGGACAGGGGTGAACACTGAAGCTTTCTTT.

The gene calls are TRBV15 and TRBJ1-5; unclear D gene. Trimming took off 1 base at V and 0 bases at J, with 4 bases between the two ends. The V gene's germline CDR1 is LNHNV and CDR2 YYDKDF (reference sequence). This CDR3 is built from 14 residues. Here the CDR3 reads CATSRGGSNQPQHF. CDR3 nucleotides: TGTGCCACCAGCAGAGGGGGTAGCAATCAGCCCCAGCATTTT.

The chain joins TRBV6-1 to TRBJ2-3; TRBD1 matches at 10 bases. Germline trimming cut 4 bases from V and 3 bases from J; bases unmatched to any gene: 10. Germline V gene sequence: CDR1 MNHNS, CDR2 SASEGT. The length of the CDR3 is 17 residues. The CDR3 region is CASSGGTTGGSTDTQYF. The CDR3 coding sequence is TGTGCCAGCAGTGGAGGAACGACAGGGGGCTCAACAGATACGCAGTATTTT.

This clone ranks as medium-sized (0.01 to 0.1%). The J gene is TRBJ1-2, the V gene TRBV3-1 (or the pseudogene TRBV3-2), with D hard to call. V dropped 0 bases and J dropped 8 bases, with 13 bases sitting between them. Germline V gives CDR1 LGHDT, CDR2 YNNKEL (reference sequence). This CDR3 contains 14 residues. The CDR3, as DNA: TGTGCCAGCAGCCAAGATTTTCGTCAGCTAGGCTACACCTTC. Amino acids: CASSQDFRQLGYTF.

This clone has more than one count but fewer than ten. This chain joins TRBV6-1 and TRBJ1-2, with D possibly matching TRBD1 (6 bases). The CDR3 is made up of 18 amino acids. From germline, CDR1 is MNHNS and CDR2 SASEGT. V lost 2 bases and J lost 2, with 21 bases in between. The CDR3 protein is CASSESMTVTGSNYGYTF. The CDR3, as DNA: TGTGCCAGCAGTGAATCTATGACGGTGACAGGCTCGAACTATGGCTACACCTTC.

V and J are TRBV7-8 and TRBJ2-5; no clear D gene. This CDR3 contains 10 residues. Germline V gene sequence: CDR1 SGHVS, CDR2 FQNEAQ. The V and J ends lost 1 base and 6 bases respectively, with 0 bases between them. Here the CDR3 reads CASSLETQYF. CDR3 DNA: TGTGCCAGCAGCTTAGAGACCCAGTACTTC. Using reference TRBV7-8 and TRBJ2-5 for the parts outside the CDR3, the full variable domain is GAGVSQSPRYKVAKRGQDVALRCDPISGHVSLFWYQQALGQGPEFLTYFQNEAQLDKSGLPSDRFFAERPEGSVSTLKIQRTQQEDSAVYLCASSLETQYFGPGTRLLVL.

This clone came up a few times. This chain uses TRBV5-1 with TRBJ2-1; tentative D call: TRBD1 (5 bases). Trimming removed 5 bases from V and 5 bases from J, with 14 bases in between. This CDR3 region has 14 residues. Germline V gene sequence: CDR1 SGHRS, CDR2 YFSETQ. As DNA, the CDR3 is TGCGCCAGCAGGGACAACCAGGACGACAATGAGCAGTTCTTC. Translation gives CASRDNQDDNEQFF.

The chain uses TRBV6-4 and TRBJ2-1, with D perhaps assigned TRBD1 or TRBD2 (5 bases each). This CDR3 is built from 13 residues. Trimming took 5 bases from V and 9 from J, leaving 14 bases between them. The germline V gene encodes CDR1 MRHNA and CDR2 SNTAGT. The CDR3: CASSPQGGGEQFF. CDR3 in DNA: TGTGCCAGCAGTCCCCAGGGTGGGGGTGAGCAGTTCTTC.

This chain joins TRBV5-3 and TRBJ2-1; D is perhaps TRBD2 (5 bases). TRBV5-3 is an ORF for which the function is uncertain. V lost 4 bases, J lost 5 bases, and 19 bases lay in between. The CDR3 has 16 residues. The CDR3 bases are TGTGCCAGAAGCCGAATACTAGGATCGTTCCACAATGAGCAGTTCTTC. It encodes CARSRILGSFHNEQFF.